Listed below are T cell receptor beta chains from one sample, sequenced in a study of T cell responses to AZD1222 COVID-19 vaccine. The assay was immunoSEQ multiplex PCR, and TCRdb's table has in-frame clones only and misses some. The sample lists more than 150,000 clones; approximately 86% were seen once. Sample: peripheral blood, taken on day 0 of AZD1222 vaccination. All receptors derive from an adult in good health. Both conserved end residues are part of each CDR3. Each record gives: J gene, V gene, clone size, D gene, CDR3 protein, CDR3 DNA. The D gene is left open where the match is weak. Rows give clone size only sometimes, using once, few, many, or a class for an expanded clone.

j_call: TRBJ2-3
v_call: TRBV19
clone_size: once
d_call: -
cdr3_aa: CASTRAPRTDTQYF
cdr3_nt: TGTGCCAGTACTCGGGCCCCTAGGACAGATACGCAGTATTTT

j_call: TRBJ1-2
v_call: TRBV6-6
clone_size: -
d_call: -
cdr3_aa: CASSPVPEAYGYTF
cdr3_nt: TGTGCCAGCAGCCCGGTTCCGGAGGCCTATGGCTACACCTTC

j_call: TRBJ1-1
v_call: TRBV4-1
clone_size: -
d_call: -
cdr3_aa: CASSPGFAGAYHMNTEAFF
cdr3_nt: TGCGCCAGCAGCCCAGGTTTCGCGGGGGCCTACCACATGAACACTGAAGCTTTCTTT

j_call: TRBJ1-1
v_call: TRBV15
clone_size: -
d_call: -
cdr3_aa: CATSRDMTNTEAFF
cdr3_nt: TGTGCCACCAGCAGAGATATGACGAACACTGAAGCTTTCTTT

j_call: TRBJ2-7
v_call: TRBV18
clone_size: once
d_call: TRBD2
cdr3_aa: CASSSQLAGSTYEQYF
cdr3_nt: TGTGCCAGCTCATCCCAACTAGCGGGGTCGACCTACGAGCAGTACTTC

j_call: TRBJ2-7
v_call: TRBV27
clone_size: -
d_call: TRBD1
cdr3_aa: CASGDRGLYEQYF
cdr3_nt: TGTGCCAGCGGGGACAGGGGGCTCTACGAGCAGTACTTC

j_call: TRBJ2-7
v_call: TRBV11-2
clone_size: -
d_call: TRBD1
cdr3_aa: CASSFHGTGGSYEQYF
cdr3_nt: TGTGCCAGCAGCTTTCACGGGACAGGGGGATCCTACGAGCAGTACTTC

j_call: TRBJ1-1
v_call: TRBV5-1
clone_size: -
d_call: -
cdr3_aa: CASSLVGRADTEAFF
cdr3_nt: TGCGCCAGCAGCTTGGTAGGCAGGGCGGACACTGAAGCTTTCTTT

j_call: TRBJ2-4
v_call: TRBV6-5
clone_size: -
d_call: -
cdr3_aa: CASSRSLSGNIQYF
cdr3_nt: TGTGCCAGCAGTCGGTCTCTCTCGGGGAACATTCAGTACTTC

j_call: TRBJ1-4
v_call: TRBV5-8
clone_size: -
d_call: TRBD1
cdr3_aa: CASSLGTGAVNEKLFF
cdr3_nt: TGTGCCAGCAGCCTCGGGACAGGGGCTGTTAATGAAAAACTGTTTTTT

j_call: TRBJ1-6
v_call: TRBV9
clone_size: -
d_call: TRBD1
cdr3_aa: CASGKGDRASSPLHF
cdr3_nt: TGTGCCAGCGGTAAAGGGGACAGGGCGAGTTCACCCCTCCACTTT

j_call: TRBJ1-1
v_call: TRBV25-1
clone_size: -
d_call: -
cdr3_aa: CASSARQDRNTEAFF
cdr3_nt: TGTGCCAGCAGTGCAAGACAGGACCGGAACACTGAAGCTTTCTTT

j_call: TRBJ2-1
v_call: TRBV9
clone_size: -
d_call: TRBD1
cdr3_aa: CASSTQRTGAYNEQFF
cdr3_nt: TGTGCCAGCAGCACCCAGCGGACAGGGGCCTACAATGAGCAGTTCTTC

j_call: TRBJ1-1
v_call: TRBV4-1
clone_size: -
d_call: -
cdr3_aa: CASSQIFPGHVNTEAFF
cdr3_nt: TGCGCCAGCAGCCAAATCTTCCCGGGACACGTGAACACTGAAGCTTTCTTT

j_call: TRBJ2-1
v_call: TRBV4-3
clone_size: -
d_call: -
cdr3_aa: CASSQVLAPREQFF
cdr3_nt: TGCGCCAGCAGCCAAGTACTCGCCCCACGTGAGCAGTTCTTC

j_call: TRBJ2-7
v_call: TRBV19
clone_size: -
d_call: -
cdr3_aa: CASSIAVSSYEQYF
cdr3_nt: TGTGCCAGTAGTATAGCAGTGAGCTCCTACGAGCAGTACTTC

j_call: TRBJ2-7
v_call: TRBV2
clone_size: -
d_call: -
cdr3_aa: CASSEREESYEQYF
cdr3_nt: TGTGCCAGCAGTGAACGTGAGGAGAGCTACGAGCAGTACTTC

j_call: TRBJ2-3
v_call: TRBV29-1
clone_size: once
d_call: -
cdr3_aa: CSVAEQGRKWYF
cdr3_nt: TGCAGCGTCGCCGAACAGGGTCGAAAGTGGTATTTT

j_call: TRBJ2-7
v_call: TRBV21-1
clone_size: -
d_call: -
cdr3_aa: CASSPGNPPYEQYF
cdr3_nt: TGTGCCAGCAGCCCCGGTAACCCCCCCTACGAGCAGTACTTC

j_call: TRBJ2-7
v_call: TRBV9
clone_size: -
d_call: -
cdr3_aa: CASSVEVGTPEQYF
cdr3_nt: TGTGCCAGCAGCGTAGAGGTCGGGACCCCCGAGCAGTACTTC

j_call: TRBJ2-7
v_call: TRBV6-4
clone_size: few
d_call: -
cdr3_aa: CASSDGFEQYF
cdr3_nt: TGTGCCAGCAGTGACGGCTTCGAGCAGTACTTC

j_call: TRBJ1-5
v_call: TRBV7-2
clone_size: -
d_call: -
cdr3_aa: CASSPQGSRSNQPQHF
cdr3_nt: TGTGCCAGCAGCCCGCAGGGTTCCCGCAGCAATCAGCCCCAGCATTTT

j_call: TRBJ1-1
v_call: TRBV6-4
clone_size: -
d_call: TRBD1
cdr3_aa: CASRDRGFGTEAFF
cdr3_nt: TGTGCCAGCAGGGACAGGGGGTTTGGCACTGAAGCTTTCTTT

j_call: TRBJ2-3
v_call: TRBV9
clone_size: -
d_call: TRBD2
cdr3_aa: CASSAVSSGSLSDTQYF
cdr3_nt: TGTGCCAGCAGCGCCGTTTCTAGCGGGAGTTTGTCAGATACGCAGTATTTT

j_call: TRBJ1-5
v_call: TRBV27
clone_size: -
d_call: -
cdr3_aa: CASRPLSNNQPQHF
cdr3_nt: TGTGCCAGCAGACCCTTGAGTAACAATCAGCCCCAGCATTTT

j_call: TRBJ1-2
v_call: TRBV19
clone_size: -
d_call: -
cdr3_aa: CASSNSGLANYGYTF
cdr3_nt: TGTGCCAGTAGTAATAGCGGGTTAGCTAACTATGGCTACACCTTC

j_call: TRBJ2-1
v_call: TRBV14
clone_size: -
d_call: TRBD1
cdr3_aa: CASSLEGQWYNEQFF
cdr3_nt: TGTGCCAGCAGCCTAGAGGGACAGTGGTACAATGAGCAGTTCTTC

j_call: TRBJ2-1
v_call: TRBV30
clone_size: -
d_call: TRBD2
cdr3_aa: CACFGTSMNEQFF
cdr3_nt: TGTGCCTGTTTCGGGACTAGTATGAATGAGCAGTTCTTC

j_call: TRBJ2-7
v_call: TRBV29-1
clone_size: few
d_call: -
cdr3_aa: CAWEQGQNPGEQYF
cdr3_nt: TGCGCGTGGGAGCAGGGTCAAAACCCGGGAGAGCAGTACTTC

j_call: TRBJ1-2
v_call: TRBV19
clone_size: -
d_call: -
cdr3_aa: CASSTLRVPDPGYTF
cdr3_nt: TGTGCCAGTAGTACCCTCAGGGTCCCGGATCCTGGCTACACCTTC

j_call: TRBJ2-5
v_call: TRBV11-2
clone_size: -
d_call: -
cdr3_aa: CASSLDYGGETQYF
cdr3_nt: TGTGCCAGCAGCTTAGATTACGGAGGGGAGACCCAGTACTTC

j_call: TRBJ1-1
v_call: TRBV11-1
clone_size: -
d_call: -
cdr3_aa: CASSLTDRNTEAFF
cdr3_nt: TGTGCCAGCAGCTTAACCGACAGGAACACTGAAGCTTTCTTT

j_call: TRBJ1-4
v_call: TRBV9
clone_size: few
d_call: -
cdr3_aa: CASSVEGRGGEKLFF
cdr3_nt: TGTGCCAGCAGCGTAGAGGGTCGAGGCGGCGAAAAACTGTTTTTT

j_call: TRBJ2-1
v_call: TRBV27
clone_size: -
d_call: -
cdr3_aa: CASSLSGSGGNEQFF
cdr3_nt: TGTGCCAGCAGTTTATCTGGGTCTGGGGGTAATGAGCAGTTCTTC

j_call: TRBJ2-5
v_call: TRBV10-1
clone_size: -
d_call: -
cdr3_aa: CASSESGRVETQYF
cdr3_nt: TGCGCCAGCAGTGAGTCGGGCAGGGTGGAGACCCAGTACTTC

j_call: TRBJ2-7
v_call: TRBV27
clone_size: once
d_call: -
cdr3_aa: CASILAYEQYF
cdr3_nt: TGTGCCAGCATTCTAGCCTACGAGCAGTACTTC

j_call: TRBJ1-1
v_call: TRBV6-2/TRBV6-3
clone_size: -
d_call: -
cdr3_aa: CASSYSETEAFF
cdr3_nt: TGTGCCAGCAGTTATTCGGAAACTGAAGCTTTCTTT

j_call: TRBJ1-1
v_call: TRBV4-1
clone_size: -
d_call: TRBD1
cdr3_aa: CASSLWTGSTEAFF
cdr3_nt: TGCGCCAGCAGCCTTTGGACAGGGAGCACTGAAGCTTTCTTT

j_call: TRBJ1-1
v_call: TRBV7-3
clone_size: few
d_call: -
cdr3_aa: CASSRMVNTEAFF
cdr3_nt: TGTGCCAGCAGCCGAATGGTGAACACTGAAGCTTTCTTT

j_call: TRBJ2-3
v_call: TRBV6-5
clone_size: -
d_call: TRBD1
cdr3_aa: CASSARQGADTQYF
cdr3_nt: TGTGCCAGCAGCGCTAGACAGGGGGCGGATACGCAGTATTTT